Included here is one TCR beta chain sequence, with context. Method: immunoSEQ multiplex PCR; TCRdb's copy keeps in-frame clones and lacks some. The table includes 850,000 to 1,100,000 clones, approximately 75% detected once. The data were taken from a study of shared clonotypes between healthy human individuals. Donors comprised only Caucasian adults living in Nashville, Tennessee. CDR3 length equals 14 residues. Looked up from germline, CDR1 is MNHEY and CDR2 is SVGAGI. The V end was cut by 6 bases, the J end by 7 bases, with 15 bases between. The receptor was derived from a young man in good health. Some clones in this sample may be carry-over from other donors' samples. V is TRBV6-5 and J is TRBJ1-4; the D gene is possibly TRBD1 (5 bases). The sample consisted of memory CD4+ T cells from PBMCs. As for subset: CD45RA-negative fraction. CDR3 sequence: CASSTGGGGEKLFF. The CDR3 DNA reads TGTGCCAGCAGCACCGGGGGAGGAGGTGAAAAACTGTTTTTT.